A single sample is the source of the 3 T cell receptor beta chains below, sequenced in a study of cytomegalovirus exposure and HLA in healthy donors. Primers included in the PCR were 60 Vbeta and 13 Jbeta primers. The data were produced by immunoSEQ multiplex PCR, yet TCRdb's version contains in-frame clones alone and is incomplete. This table holds about 280,000 clones, approximately 90% found once. Sequences were obtained from PBMCs. The source of these receptors is a woman in her late teens or twenties in good health and CMV-seronegative.

V and J are TRBV5-1 and TRBJ2-3; D gene uncertain. The CDR3 runs to 16 residues. V was pared by 0 bases and J by 2 bases, with 13 bases between. Germline lookup yields CDR1 SGHRS and CDR2 YFSETQ. CDR3 amino acids: CASSLASRKPTDTQYF. The CDR3 coding sequence is TGCGCCAGCAGCTTGGCCTCGAGGAAACCCACAGATACGCAGTATTTT.

The CDR3, as DNA: TGCAGCGTTTATGGAACAGGCGACACCTACGAGCAGTACTTC. Amino acids: CSVYGTGDTYEQYF. The V gene is TRBV29-1, the J gene TRBJ2-7; a possible D gene is TRBD1 (5 bases). CDR1 is SQVTM, CDR2 ANQGSEA, per germline. The CDR3 has 14 amino acids. V lost 5 bases and J 2 bases, leaving 16 bases between the germline ends.

The chain joins TRBV18 to TRBJ1-5, with TRBD1 matching 7 bases. CDR3 length: 14 amino acids. Germline V gene sequence: CDR1 KGHSH, CDR2 LQKENI. The trim removed 6 bases at V and 2 bases at J, leaving 4 bases unmatched. CDR3 region: CASSQGTGNQPQHF. The CDR3, as DNA: TGTGCCAGCTCGCAAGGGACAGGCAATCAGCCCCAGCATTTT.